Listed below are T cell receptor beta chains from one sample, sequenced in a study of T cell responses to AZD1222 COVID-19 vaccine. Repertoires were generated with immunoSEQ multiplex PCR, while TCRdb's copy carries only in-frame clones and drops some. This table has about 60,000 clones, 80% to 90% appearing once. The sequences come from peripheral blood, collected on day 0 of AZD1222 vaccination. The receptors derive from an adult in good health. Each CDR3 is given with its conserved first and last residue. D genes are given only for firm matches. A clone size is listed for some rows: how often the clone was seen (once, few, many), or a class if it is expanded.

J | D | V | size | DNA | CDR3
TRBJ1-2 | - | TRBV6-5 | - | TGTGCCAGCAGTCGGGAGGGGGGCAGCTATGGCTACACCTTC | CASSREGGSYGYTF
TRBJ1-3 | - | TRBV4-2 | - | TGTGCCAGCAGCCAAGATCCGAAGAGATACTCTGGAAACACCATATATTTT | CASSQDPKRYSGNTIYF
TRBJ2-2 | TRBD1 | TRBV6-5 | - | TGTGCCAGCAGTTCCCACGGGACAGGGCTAACCGGGGAGCTGTTTTTT | CASSSHGTGLTGELFF
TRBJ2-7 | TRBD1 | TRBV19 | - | TGTGCCAGTAGTTCAGGGGGTAGGCGGTACTTC | CASSSGGRRYF
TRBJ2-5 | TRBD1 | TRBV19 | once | TGTGCCAGCACGGTCGGACAGGGCGGAGAGACCCAGTACTTC | CASTVGQGGETQYF
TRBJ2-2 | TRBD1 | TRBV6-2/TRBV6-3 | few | TGTGCCAGCAGTTACGTGGACAGGGTTGGCACCGGGGAGCTGTTTTTT | CASSYVDRVGTGELFF
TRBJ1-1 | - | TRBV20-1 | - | TGCAGTGGGGGGGCGTTGGCTTTCTTT | CSGGALAFF
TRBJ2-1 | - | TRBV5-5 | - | TGTGCCAGCAGCGCCCGACTAGGGCGCGGATTCTTC | CASSARLGRGFF
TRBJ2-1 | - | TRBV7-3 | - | TGTGCCAGCAGCCCGAGAGGAGCCACGAGCAGGAATGAGCAGTTCTTC | CASSPRGATSRNEQFF
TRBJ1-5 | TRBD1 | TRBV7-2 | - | TGTGCCAGCAGCTGGACAGGGGGGAGCAATCAGCCCCAGCATTTT | CASSWTGGSNQPQHF
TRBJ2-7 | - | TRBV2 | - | TGTGCCAGCAGTCGGGACCACTCCTACGAGCAGTACTTC | CASSRDHSYEQYF
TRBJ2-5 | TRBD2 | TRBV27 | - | TGTGCCAGCAGCCTAAGAAGCGGCGGGAGTATTGAGGAGACCCAGTACTTC | CASSLRSGGSIEETQYF
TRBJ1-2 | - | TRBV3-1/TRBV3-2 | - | TGTGCCAGCAGCCAAGAGTACGGGACCTCCTTC | CASSQEYGTSF
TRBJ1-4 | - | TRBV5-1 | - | TGCGCCAGCAGCTTGGAAGGGATTCTCAATGAAAAACTGTTTTTT | CASSLEGILNEKLFF
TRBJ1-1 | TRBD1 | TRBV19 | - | TGTGCCAGCGTAAGGAGGGGGCGAACTGAAGCTTTCTTT | CASVRRGRTEAFF
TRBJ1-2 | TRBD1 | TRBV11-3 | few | TGTGCCAGCAGCACAAGCGGGGGACAGGTCTATGGCTACACCTTC | CASSTSGGQVYGYTF
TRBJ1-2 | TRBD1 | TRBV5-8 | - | TGTGCCAGATACCAGGGGGCCTATGGCTACACCTTC | CARYQGAYGYTF
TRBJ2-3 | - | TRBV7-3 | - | TGTGCCAGCAGCTTCGGGATGAGCACAGATACGCAGTATTTT | CASSFGMSTDTQYF